What follows describes a single T cell receptor (beta chain). This specimen belongs to a study of control samples from healthy donors and cancer patients. This table comes from immunoSEQ multiplex PCR, and its TCRdb copy is limited to in-frame clones, with some not included. Seen here are over 150,000 clones, around 94% observed once, and the top ten hold more than 1.1%. CDR3 length: 16 amino acids. CDR1 and CDR2 from the germline V gene are MNHEY and SVGAGI. V was shortened by 3 bases and J by 0 bases, with 11 bases between the two germline ends. The sequence came from a woman between 18 and 30 years old in good health. The chain carries TRBV6-5 and TRBJ1-4; no reliable D call. The sequencing sample was made of blood. The CDR3: CASSYSAPTTNEKLFF. The DNA for the CDR3 is TGTGCCAGCAGTTATTCTGCGCCTACAACTAATGAAAAACTGTTTTTT.